Presented here are 15 T cell receptor beta chains from one specimen sequenced in a study of cytomegalovirus exposure and HLA in healthy donors. Amplification used 60 Vbeta primers and 13 Jbeta primers. Assay used: immunoSEQ multiplex PCR; TCRdb lists only in-frame clones, some missing. The sample yields 150,000 to 200,000 clones, more than 65% seen once. The sequencing sample was made of PBMCs. Source of these receptors: a young woman in good health and CMV-seronegative.

The chain joins TRBV9 to TRBJ2-7, with 11 bases matching TRBD2. From germline, CDR1 is SGDLS and CDR2 YYNGEE. The CDR3 spans 16 residues. With 3 bases clipped from V and 5 bases from J, the junction kept 10 bases outside the gene matches. The chain's CDR3 is CASSGLSGRALHEQYF. CDR3 nucleotides: TGTGCCAGCAGCGGACTTAGCGGGAGGGCCCTCCACGAGCAGTACTTC.

Turning to this clone: The same CDR3 arises from other DNA sequences in this sample as well. V is TRBV5-1 and J is TRBJ2-1, with 11 bases identical to TRBD2. The CDR3 contains 16 residues. J was trimmed by 0 bases and V by 4 bases; bases with no gene match: 3. Germline V gene sequence: CDR1 SGHRS, CDR2 YFSETQ. The DNA of the CDR3 is TGCGCCAGCAGCCTCACTAGCGGGAGCTCCTACAATGAGCAGTTCTTC. Amino acids: CASSLTSGSSYNEQFF.

This rearrangement joins TRBV6-1 to TRBJ1-2; 9 nucleotides align to TRBD1. This CDR3 is 15 amino acids long. V trimming: 4 bases; J trimming: 8 bases; junction bases outside the gene matches: 11. The germline gives CDR1 MNHNS, CDR2 SASEGT. CDR3 loop: CASSGRTGAARGYTF. In DNA, the CDR3 is TGTGCCAGCAGTGGACGGACAGGGGCCGCAAGGGGCTACACCTTC.

To note about this clone: This CDR3 is also generated by other DNA sequences in the sample. This chain uses TRBV2 with TRBJ1-4; 11 bases line up with TRBD1. J gave up 8 bases and V 5 bases, and 4 bases lay outside the gene matches. Germline V gene data show CDR1 as SNHLY and CDR2 as FYNNEI. The CDR3 is 14 residues long. The CDR3, as DNA: TGTGCCAGCAGTCTGGACAGGGGGCTCGAAAAACTGTTTTTT. Protein product: CASSLDRGLEKLFF.

The genes are TRBV23-1 and TRBJ1-4; D is perhaps TRBD1 (6 bases). TRBV23-1 has ORF status, its function being uncertain. This CDR3 region has 21 residues. V was cut by 2 bases and J by 5 bases, with 30 bases left in between. The CDR3 sequence: CASSQMDRGGAHRVGNEKLFF. In DNA, the CDR3 is TGCGCCAGCAGTCAAATGGACCGGGGGGGGGCACACAGGGTGGGGAATGAAAAACTGTTTTTT.

The J gene is TRBJ1-1, the V gene TRBV6-1, with 8 bases aligning to TRBD1. Unmatched junction bases numbered 11, after V lost 6 bases and J lost 11 bases. Per germline, CDR1 MNHNS and CDR2 SASEGT. The CDR3 runs 13 residues. The DNA for the CDR3 is TGTGCCAGCAGACCAGGGACAGGCCGGGAGGCTTTCTTT. It is translated as CASRPGTGREAFF.

This clone was picked up a small number of times. The chain employs TRBV5-8 and TRBJ2-1; 14 nucleotides align to TRBD2. The CDR3 covers 19 residues. Germline V gene sequence: CDR1 SGHTS, CDR2 YDEGEE. V shed 3 bases, J shed 3 bases, and the junction held 11 bases outside the gene matches. The CDR3 spells CASSYPGLAGVRFYNEQFF. The DNA for the CDR3 is TGTGCCAGCAGCTACCCGGGACTAGCGGGAGTTCGGTTCTACAATGAGCAGTTCTTC.

The V gene is TRBV4-2, the J gene TRBJ2-1; 7 nucleotides align to TRBD1. The V gene end was trimmed by 0 bases and the J gene end by 8 bases; junction bases not matched to a gene: 4. The germline V gene encodes CDR1 LGHNA and CDR2 YNFKEQ. There are 14 residues in the CDR3. CDR3 sequence: CASSQDTGADEQFF. The CDR3 DNA is TGTGCCAGCAGCCAAGATACAGGGGCTGATGAGCAGTTCTTC.

V gene TRBV7-2 combines with J gene TRBJ2-2, with 9 nucleotides matching TRBD2. V trimming: 3 bases; J trimming: 6 bases; junction bases outside the gene matches: 2. There are 14 residues in the CDR3. The germline CDR1 and CDR2 sequences are SGHTA and FQGNSA. CDR3 region: CASSFGGRAGELFF. CDR3 bases: TGTGCCAGCAGCTTCGGCGGGAGGGCCGGGGAGCTGTTTTTT.

The chain has TRBV19 and TRBJ1-5, with 9 positions matching TRBD1. This CDR3 has 16 amino acids. Per germline, CDR1 LNHDA and CDR2 SQIVND (reference sequence). Germline trimming cut 1 base from V and 4 bases from J; bases unmatched to any gene: 5. Written as DNA, the CDR3 is TGTGCCAGTAGTATAGCCTACGGACAGGGGAATCAGCCCCAGCATTTT. Translating gives CASSIAYGQGNQPQHF.

This chain links TRBV7-9 with TRBJ1-3; perhaps TRBD1 as D (5 bases). The CDR3 spans 13 residues. Deletions cut 8 bases from V and 2 bases from J, with 10 bases between. Germline-derived CDR1 and CDR2 are SEHNR and FQNEAQ (reference sequence). CDR3 region: CASRGGTGNTIYF. For the CDR3, the DNA is TGTGCCAGCCGGGGGGGGACTGGAAACACCATATATTTT.

J is TRBJ2-5 and V is TRBV7-9; no clear D gene. V lost 5 bases, J lost 0 bases, and 4 bases lay in between. The CDR3 runs 12 residues. CDR1 and CDR2 from the germline V gene are SEHNR and FQNEAQ (reference sequence). CDR3 in DNA: TGTGCCAGCAGCCAATACCAAGAGACCCAGTACTTC. This codes for CASSQYQETQYF.

The chain carries TRBV6-5 and TRBJ1-1; TRBD1 matches 7 bases. V lost 6 bases, J lost 1 base, and 5 bases stayed unmatched. The germline CDR1 and CDR2 sequences are MNHEY and SVGAGI. There are 14 residues in the CDR3. This CDR3 is CASSKDRPNTEAFF. Here the CDR3 DNA reads TGTGCCAGCAGCAAGGACAGGCCGAACACTGAAGCTTTCTTT.

The J gene is TRBJ1-4, the V gene TRBV30; 8 bases are shared with TRBD1. The CDR3 runs 15 residues. In germline, CDR1 is GTSNPN, CDR2 SVGIG (reference sequence). J lost 3 bases, V lost 3 bases, and 6 bases had no gene match. CDR3 in amino acids: CAWRLSGGPNEKLFF. The CDR3 nucleotides read TGTGCCTGGAGACTTTCAGGGGGCCCTAATGAAAAACTGTTTTTT. The whole variable domain, remainder taken from reference TRBV30 and TRBJ1-4, is SQTIHQWPATLVQPVGSPLSLECTVEGTSNPNLYWYRQAAGRGLQLLFYSVGIGQISSEVPQNLSASRPQDRQFILSSKKLLLSDSGFYLCAWRLSGGPNEKLFFGSGTQLSVL.

V is TRBV5-1 and J is TRBJ2-5; TRBD2 aligns across 8 bases. Losses at the gene ends were 6 bases for V and 2 bases for J; bases not matched to a gene: 9. The germline CDR1 and CDR2 sequences are SGHRS and YFSETQ. This CDR3 is built from 15 residues. CDR3 amino acids: CASTTISGEQETQYF. For the CDR3, the DNA is TGCGCCAGCACGACCATTAGCGGGGAACAAGAGACCCAGTACTTC. Variable domain in full (rest from reference TRBV5-1 and TRBJ2-5): KAGVTQTPRYLIKTRGQQVTLSCSPISGHRSVSWYQQTPGQGLQFLFEYFSETQRNKGNFPGRFSGRQFSNSRSEMNVSTLELGDSALYLCASTTISGEQETQYFGPGTRLLVL.